This note documents a single T cell receptor beta chain sequence. The data originate from a study of control samples from healthy donors and cancer patients. Assay used: immunoSEQ multiplex PCR; TCRdb lists only in-frame clones, some missing. Of about 120,000 clones in the sample, 80% to 90% were seen once. CDR1 is SQVTM, CDR2 ANQGSEA, per germline. V was trimmed by 5 bases and J by 7 bases, leaving 18 bases between them. The CDR3 covers 13 residues. This clonotype was obtained from a woman in her forties or fifties with colorectal cancer. The chain links TRBV29-1 to TRBJ2-7; a possible D gene is TRBD1 (6 bases). What was sequenced was PBMCs. This chain's CDR3 is CSVSVRGKGEQYF. The CDR3 coding sequence is TGCAGCGTTTCGGTTAGGGGGAAAGGAGAGCAGTACTTC.